What follows are 25 T cell receptor beta chains derived from one specimen sequenced in a study of CD8+ T cells in alopecia areata. Treatment: oral pan-JAK inhibitor, 5-10 mg twice daily. cDNA reverse transcribed from extracted RNA served as the sequencing template. Generated by immunoSEQ multiplex PCR, the TCRdb table keeps only in-frame clones and is missing some. This sample has around 270,000 clones, with roughly 60% found just once. The sequencing here drew on CD4+ T cells sorted from blood, taken at week 24, from a patient treated with tofacitinib. The receptors stem from a human donor with alopecia areata.

This clone has a single count. The chain has TRBV7-9 and TRBJ1-1; no clear D gene. Between the trimmed V and J ends, which lost 5 bases and 0 bases, there was a span of 10 bases. There are 14 residues in the CDR3. The V gene's germline CDR1 is SEHNR and CDR2 FQNEAQ (reference sequence). CDR3 sequence: CASSLTTMNTEAFF. In DNA, the CDR3 is TGTGCCAGCAGCCTGACAACCATGAACACTGAAGCTTTCTTT.

This clone was detected a few times. The chain is built from TRBV29-1 and TRBJ1-2, with D uncertain. V was shortened by 4 bases and J by 4 bases, with 16 bases between the two germline ends. Germline assignment: CDR1 SQVTM and CDR2 ANQGSEA. The CDR3 has 14 amino acids. The CDR3 sequence is CSVGWILHPYGYTF. The CDR3 DNA reads TGCAGCGTTGGATGGATTTTACACCCCTATGGCTACACCTTC.

This clone was found once. The chain employs TRBV6-1 and TRBJ2-7, with D unresolved. V was clipped by 4 bases and J by 2 bases, with 3 bases between them. Germline V lookup: CDR1 MNHNS, CDR2 SASEGT. This CDR3 has 11 residues. The CDR3 here is CASSVTYEQYF. CDR3 coding DNA: TGTGCCAGCAGTGTAACCTACGAGCAGTACTTC.

The chain joins TRBV28 to TRBJ2-5, with D uncertain. CDR1 is MDHEN and CDR2 is SYDVKM in the germline V gene. The CDR3 runs 14 residues. V lost 3 bases to trimming and J lost 1 base, with 9 bases between them. The CDR3 region has the DNA TGTGCCAGCAGTTTTTCTAGACCCCAAGAGACCCAGTACTTC. Amino acid sequence: CASSFSRPQETQYF.

The CDR3 region has the DNA TGCGCCAGCAGCTCGGATGGACGGGCGAACACTGAAGCTTTCTTT. The encoded protein is CASSSDGRANTEAFF. V is TRBV5-1 and J is TRBJ1-1; D is undetermined. V dropped 3 bases and J dropped 1 base, with 13 bases sitting between them. The CDR3 sequence is 15 residues long. Germline V gene lookup returns CDR1 SGHRS and CDR2 YFSETQ.

The chain is built from TRBV4-1 and TRBJ2-7; D unresolved. V was shortened by 1 base and J by 0 bases, with 4 bases between the two germline ends. Germline CDR1 and CDR2: MGHRA and YSYEKL. This CDR3 region has 13 residues. Here the CDR3 DNA reads TGCGCCAGCAGCCAAGCCAGCTCCTACGAGCAGTACTTC. It specifies CASSQASSYEQYF.

This clone turned up a few times. The V call is TRBV30, the J call TRBJ2-7; D might be TRBD1 (6 bases). The V gene lost 2 bases and the J gene lost 7 bases, with 15 bases spanning the gap. The CDR3 is 13 residues long. Germline V gives CDR1 GTSNPN, CDR2 SVGIG (reference sequence). This CDR3 is CAWSHRPQGEQYF. The CDR3 DNA is TGTGCCTGGAGTCACCGACCTCAGGGGGAGCAGTACTTC. The full variable domain, rest sourced from reference TRBV30 and TRBJ2-7, is SQTIHQWPATLVQPVGSPLSLECTVEGTSNPNLYWYRQAAGRGLQLLFYSVGIGQISSEVPQNLSASRPQDRQFILSSKKLLLSDSGFYLCAWSHRPQGEQYFGPGTRLTVT.

This clone showed up just a few times. The chain combines TRBV28 with TRBJ2-2; D not certain. V dropped 8 bases and J dropped 6 bases, with 25 bases sitting between them. CDR3 length: 17 amino acids. Per germline, CDR1 MDHEN and CDR2 SYDVKM. In DNA form, the CDR3 reads TGTGCCAGCTCCCTTTTCGAGGCACCTAATGGCGCCGGGGAGCTGTTTTTT. Protein sequence: CASSLFEAPNGAGELFF.

This clone was counted a few times. The rearrangement links TRBV7-2 to TRBJ2-5; 9 nucleotides match TRBD2. The germline CDR1 and CDR2 sequences are SGHTA and FQGNSA. The CDR3 has 16 residues. The V gene end was trimmed by 5 bases and the J gene end by 4 bases; junction bases not matched to a gene: 11. The CDR3 loop is CASSPAGAGGRETQYF. For the CDR3, the DNA is TGTGCCAGCAGCCCCGCGGGCGCGGGGGGGCGAGAGACCCAGTACTTC.

The V gene is TRBV11-3, the J gene TRBJ2-3; 8 positions match TRBD2. This CDR3 is built from 18 residues. CDR1 and CDR2 (germline): SGHNT, YENEEA. With V trimmed by 3 bases and J by 3 bases, 14 bases remained unmatched. This CDR3 reads CASSFGGGPGAITDTQYF. In nucleotides, the CDR3 is TGTGCCAGCAGCTTCGGCGGGGGGCCCGGTGCTATAACAGATACGCAGTATTTT.

The CDR3 region has the DNA TGCAGCGTAGTACGGACACTAATCGGCACAGATACGCAGTATTTT. It translates to CSVVRTLIGTDTQYF. This chain links TRBV29-1 with TRBJ2-3, with D perhaps matching TRBD1 (5 bases). The CDR3 consists of 15 residues. CDR1 is SQVTM and CDR2 is ANQGSEA in the germline V gene. V was pared by 6 bases and J by 1 base, with 17 bases between.

This clone was detected a few times. The V and J genes are TRBV30 and TRBJ1-2; the D is unclear. Germline-derived CDR1 and CDR2 are GTSNPN and SVGIG (reference sequence). V lost 4 bases, J lost 3 bases, and 12 bases lay in between. This CDR3 is built from 13 residues. The CDR3 nucleotides are TGTGCCTGGACCGTGGGCCGGGACTATGGCTACACCTTC. Amino acid sequence: CAWTVGRDYGYTF.

This clone was detected a few times. The chain uses TRBV5-1 and TRBJ1-5; D gene unclear. Between the trimmed V and J ends, which lost 0 bases and 5 bases, there was a span of 6 bases. This CDR3 comprises 13 residues. In germline, CDR1 is SGHRS, CDR2 YFSETQ. DNA for the CDR3: TGCGCCAGCAGCTTGGACAGTTATCAGCCCCAGCATTTT. Translating it yields CASSLDSYQPQHF.

The chain is built from TRBV2 and TRBJ2-1, with no clear D. Looked up from germline, CDR1 is SNHLY and CDR2 is FYNNEI. The CDR3 spans 14 residues. Trimming shortened V by 9 bases and J by 5 bases, and 17 bases separated the two germline ends. The CDR3 is CASPRRDTHNEQFF. The CDR3 DNA is TGTGCCAGTCCGCGAAGGGATACCCACAATGAGCAGTTCTTC.

The chain uses TRBV28 and TRBJ1-2; tentatively, D is TRBD1 (6 bases). This CDR3 comprises 13 residues. Per the germline V gene, CDR1 is MDHEN and CDR2 is SYDVKM. V was pared by 3 bases and J by 3 bases, with 8 bases between. For the CDR3, the DNA is TGTGCCAGCAGTTTGCAGGGGTACTATGGCTACACCTTC. The encoded protein is CASSLQGYYGYTF.

The CDR3: CSVVTGNYGNQPQHF. The CDR3 nucleotides read TGCAGCGTTGTGACGGGGAACTATGGCAATCAGCCCCAGCATTTT. The chain joins TRBV29-1 to TRBJ1-5, with no clear D. The V end lost 4 bases, the J end lost 2 bases, and 15 bases lay between the germline ends. The V gene's germline CDR1 is SQVTM and CDR2 ANQGSEA. This CDR3 is built from 15 residues.

Only a few counts were recorded for this clone. CDR3 nucleotides: TGTGCCAGCAGCCAAGAATTAGCGGGGGGCCAAGAGACCCAGTACTTC. Amino acids: CASSQELAGGQETQYF. J is TRBJ2-5 and V is TRBV4-2; the match to TRBD2 covers 10 bases. The CDR3 runs 16 residues. CDR1 is LGHNA, CDR2 YNFKEQ, per germline. J lost 1 base, V lost 0 bases, and 2 bases had no gene match.

The chain joins TRBV9 to TRBJ2-5, with 7 bases that match TRBD1. This CDR3 spans 15 amino acids. V shed 4 bases, J shed 10 bases, and the junction held 16 bases outside the gene matches. Germline loops: CDR1 SGDLS, CDR2 YYNGEE. The CDR3 loop is CASSPDGTARGGQYF. The CDR3, as DNA: TGTGCCAGCAGCCCCGACGGGACAGCCAGGGGTGGCCAGTACTTC.

This chain joins TRBV5-6 and TRBJ2-4; D uncertain. The CDR3 consists of 12 residues. The V end was cut by 1 base, the J end by 8 bases, with 7 bases between. Looked up from germline, CDR1 is SGHDT and CDR2 is YYEEEE. The CDR3 DNA sequence: TGTGCCAGCAGCTTGACCTTCGACATTCAGTACTTC. It yields the protein CASSLTFDIQYF.

The V call is TRBV9, the J call TRBJ1-1, with TRBD1 as a possible D gene (6 bases). This CDR3 contains 12 residues. Trimming took 4 bases from V and 8 from J, leaving 12 bases between them. The V gene's germline CDR1 is SGDLS and CDR2 YYNGEE. CDR3 sequence reads: CASSTPGTEAFF. The CDR3, as DNA: TGTGCCAGCAGCACCCCAGGGACAGAAGCTTTCTTT.

The chain is built from TRBV29-1 and TRBJ1-1; 7 bases map to TRBD1. Germline trimming cut 7 bases from V and 6 bases from J; bases unmatched to any gene: 11. The CDR3 consists of 13 residues. CDR1 and CDR2 from the germline V gene are SQVTM and ANQGSEA. This CDR3 is CSGTGASSAEAFF. In DNA, the CDR3 is TGCAGCGGCACAGGGGCGTCAAGCGCTGAAGCTTTCTTT.

The rearrangement joins TRBV6-6 to TRBJ1-2, with 9 positions matching TRBD1. Germline V gene sequence: CDR1 MNHNY, CDR2 SVGAGI (reference sequence). The CDR3 contains 14 residues. Trimming cost V 2 bases and J 4 bases; bases outside gene matches: 2. The CDR3 bases are TGTGCCAGCAGTTACACGGACAGGGGCTATGGCTACACCTTC. Amino acid sequence: CASSYTDRGYGYTF.

This chain connects TRBV11-2 to TRBJ2-5; D may match TRBD1 or TRBD2 (5 bases each). Germline CDR1 SGHAT, CDR2 FQNNGV. Trimming pared 3 bases from V and 3 bases from J, leaving 14 bases between. CDR3 length: 15 residues. CDR3 in DNA: TGTGCCAGCAGCTTGACTCAGTTGGGGGAAGAGACCCAGTACTTC. Translation gives CASSLTQLGEETQYF.

The CDR3 loop is CASSFPGLASNEQFF. CDR3 bases: TGTGCCAGCAGCTTTCCGGGACTAGCTAGCAATGAGCAGTTCTTC. This chain joins TRBV7-9 and TRBJ2-1, with 9 bases aligning to TRBD2. In germline, CDR1 is SEHNR, CDR2 FQNEAQ (reference sequence). Unmatched junction bases numbered 6, after V lost 3 bases and J lost 6 bases. CDR3 size: 15 residues.

This clone turned up a few times. The chain carries TRBV29-1 and TRBJ2-1, with a tentative D call TRBD1 (8 bases). This CDR3 comprises 13 residues. Trimming shortened V by 4 bases and J by 9 bases, and 16 bases separated the two germline ends. Per germline, CDR1 SQVTM and CDR2 ANQGSEA. The DNA of the CDR3 is TGCAGCGTTGGGGGGGGACAGGAGGGTGAGCAGTTCTTC. It codes for CSVGGGQEGEQFF.